This T cell receptor beta chain was identified in a study of blood T cells in healthy people across ages. Alongside a J-beta primer mix, a sample-barcoded 5' primer served in a second PCR lasting about 7 to 12 cycles. A template-switch adaptor with 12 random nucleotides tagged each cDNA molecule. Every sample produced at least 2.5 million CDR3-containing paired-end reads. MiXCR, run by TCRdb on the 5' RACE reads, gives a single entry per CDR3 protein. The sample has about 1.6 million distinct CDR3 sequences; 30% to 35% are singletons. Germline V gene lookup returns CDR1 MNHEY and CDR2 SMNVEV (reference sequence). The CDR3 length is 12 residues. V shed 8 bases and J shed 3 bases, with 8 bases lying between them. Healthy Caucasians from Russia aged roughly 6 to 90 served as donors. Total RNA amounts of at least 5.5 micrograms were extracted per sample. About this clonotype itself: Being one base from a much bigger clone, this may be a read error.

This receptor was identified in a woman in her 30s in good health. This chain connects TRBV27 to TRBJ2-1; maybe TRBD2 (6 bases). The specimen was blood. The CDR3 reads CASRDCYNEQFF. The CDR3 DNA follows: TGTGCCAGCCGGGACTGCTACAATGAGCAGTTCTTC.